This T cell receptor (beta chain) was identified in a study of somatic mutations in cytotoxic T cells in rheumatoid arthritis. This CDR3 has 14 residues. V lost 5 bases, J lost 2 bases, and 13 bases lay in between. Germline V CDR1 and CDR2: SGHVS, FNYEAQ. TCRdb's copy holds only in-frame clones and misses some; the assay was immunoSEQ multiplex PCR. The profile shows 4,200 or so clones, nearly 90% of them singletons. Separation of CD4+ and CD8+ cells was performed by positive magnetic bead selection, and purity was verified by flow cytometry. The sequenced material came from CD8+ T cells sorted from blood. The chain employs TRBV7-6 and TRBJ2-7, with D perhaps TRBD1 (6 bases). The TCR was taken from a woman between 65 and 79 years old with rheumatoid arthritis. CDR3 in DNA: TGTGCCAGCAGCACAACAGGGTTCGCCTACGAGCAGTACTTC. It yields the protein CASSTTGFAYEQYF. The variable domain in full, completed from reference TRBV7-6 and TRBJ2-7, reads GAGVSQSPRYKVTKRGQDVALRCDPISGHVSLYWYRQALGQGPEFLTYFNYEAQQDKSGLPNDRFSAERPEGSISTLTIQRTEQRDSAMYRCASSTTGFAYEQYFGPGTRLTVT.